Shown below are 5 T cell receptor beta chains from a single sample sequenced in a study of cytomegalovirus exposure and HLA in healthy donors. PCR involved 60 Vbeta and 13 Jbeta primers. The method was immunoSEQ multiplex PCR; TCRdb's version includes in-frame clones alone and lacks a portion of them. This table has some 110,000 clones, 70% to 85% appearing once. The specimen sequenced was PBMCs. These receptor sequences come from a woman between 50 and 59 years old in good health and CMV-seropositive.

This clone has a single count. The V and J genes are TRBV7-2 and TRBJ1-2, with 7 positions matching TRBD1. From germline, CDR1 is SGHTA and CDR2 FQGNSA. The CDR3 has 14 residues. V was pared by 3 bases and J by 8 bases, with 9 bases of the junction left unmatched. The CDR3 bases are TGTGCCAGCAGCTTTCAACAGGACAGGAACGGCTACACCTTC. This translates into CASSFQQDRNGYTF. Supplemented by reference TRBV7-2 and TRBJ1-2, the full variable domain reads GAGVSQSPSNKVTEKGKDVELRCDPISGHTALYWYRQSLGQGLEFLIYFQGNSAPDKSGLPSDRFSAERTGGSVSTLTIQRTQQEDSAVYLCASSFQQDRNGYTFGSGTRLTVV.

V and J are TRBV4-2 and TRBJ2-3, with 10 nucleotides matching TRBD2. In germline, CDR1 is LGHNA, CDR2 YNFKEQ. CDR3 length: 15 residues. After removal of 4 bases from V and 3 bases from J, the junction contained 4 bases not matched to a gene. CDR3 in amino acids: CASSPSSGRTDTQYF. For the CDR3, the DNA is TGTGCCAGCAGCCCTTCTAGCGGGAGAACAGATACGCAGTATTTT.

The table lists this clone with a few counts. The chain's CDR3 is CASRHTQGSGDTEAFF. CDR3 coding DNA: TGTGCCAGCAGGCACACCCAGGGATCGGGCGACACTGAAGCTTTCTTT. The chain carries TRBV6-6 and TRBJ1-1; tentative D call: TRBD1 (5 bases). Trimming removed 6 bases from V and 3 bases from J, with 20 bases in between. CDR3 length: 16 residues. Germline V gene lookup returns CDR1 MNHNY and CDR2 SVGAGI (reference sequence).

V is TRBV2 and J is TRBJ1-5; D gene unclear. The V end was cut by 4 bases, the J end by 3 bases, with 7 bases between. The CDR3 spans 13 residues. Germline CDR1 is SNHLY and CDR2 is FYNNEI. CDR3 bases: TGTGCCAGCAGTGTGGGCCCCAATCAGCCCCAGCATTTT. Encoded protein: CASSVGPNQPQHF.

J is TRBJ1-3 and V is TRBV30; TRBD1 is a possible D gene (5 bases). Looked up from germline, CDR1 is GTSNPN and CDR2 is SVGIG (reference sequence). V was clipped by 5 bases and J by 2 bases, with 13 bases between them. CDR3 size: 14 residues. CDR3 DNA sequence: TGTGCCTGGGCACTGGCGGGGGCTGGAAACACCATATATTTT. Translating it yields CAWALAGAGNTIYF.